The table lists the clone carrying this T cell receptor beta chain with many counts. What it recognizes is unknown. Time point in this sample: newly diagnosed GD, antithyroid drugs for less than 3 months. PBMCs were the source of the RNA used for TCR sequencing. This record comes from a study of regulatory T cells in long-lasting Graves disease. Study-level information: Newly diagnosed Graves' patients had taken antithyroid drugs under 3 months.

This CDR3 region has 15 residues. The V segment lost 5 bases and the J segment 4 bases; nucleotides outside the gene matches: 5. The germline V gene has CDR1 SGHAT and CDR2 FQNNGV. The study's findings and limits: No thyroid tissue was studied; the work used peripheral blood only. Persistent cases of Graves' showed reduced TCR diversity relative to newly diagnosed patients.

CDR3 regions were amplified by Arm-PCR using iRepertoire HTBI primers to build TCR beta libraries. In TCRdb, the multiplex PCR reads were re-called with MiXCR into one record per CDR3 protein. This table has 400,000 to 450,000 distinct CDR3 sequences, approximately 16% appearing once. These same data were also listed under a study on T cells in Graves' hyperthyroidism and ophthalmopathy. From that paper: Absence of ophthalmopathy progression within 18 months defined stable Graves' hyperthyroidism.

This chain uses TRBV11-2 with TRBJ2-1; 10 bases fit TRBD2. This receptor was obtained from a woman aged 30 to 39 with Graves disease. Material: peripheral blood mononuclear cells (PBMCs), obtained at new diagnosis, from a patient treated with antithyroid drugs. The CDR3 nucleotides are TGTGCCAGCAGCAGAAGGACTAGCGGTTACAATGAGCAGTTCTTC. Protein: CASSRRTSGYNEQFF.